A single T cell receptor beta chain is shown here with its context. Its antigen is not known. This entry is derived from a study of identical twins. General study findings and limits: Researchers caution that invariant MAIT and iNKT cells could partly confound zero-insertion analyses.

MiXCR, applied by TCRdb to the 5' RACE reads, yields one record per CDR3 protein. The sample carries around 250,000 distinct CDR3 sequences, 5.5% to 7% recorded once. This same sample was also taken into another study, of yellow fever vaccine responses in identical twins.

This receptor was identified in a woman in her late teens or twenties in good health. Input material: memory (CD45RO+) T cells sorted from blood.

CDR3 DNA: TGTGCCACCAGTAACCCGACAGGGTCCCGGGAGCAGTTCTTC. Its translation: CATSNPTGSREQFF. V gene TRBV24-1 combines with J gene TRBJ2-1; 7 positions agree with TRBD1. CDR1 is KGHDR, CDR2 SFDVKD, per germline. This CDR3 contains 14 residues. V was pared by 6 bases and J by 10 bases, with 11 bases of the junction left unmatched.